This TCR beta chain was sequenced during a study of T cell responses to AZD1222 COVID-19 vaccine. Study-wide points: Spike-specific TCR breadth rose after two AZD1222 doses, and depth rose as well.

This clone was seen once. Its antigen is not known. Sequencing used immunoSEQ multiplex PCR; TCRdb keeps in-frame clones, though not all of them. The profile shows about 130,000 clones, more than 85% of them singletons. The receptor comes from an adult in good health. The source material was peripheral blood, sampled on day 0 of AZD1222 vaccination.

The CDR3 region has the DNA TGTGCCAGCAGTTTCGGACAGGGGAACTACGAGCAGTACTTC. Translating gives CASSFGQGNYEQYF. The rearrangement joins TRBV27 to TRBJ2-7; 9 bases align to TRBD1. The germline gives CDR1 MNHEY, CDR2 SMNVEV (reference sequence). Germline trimming cut 3 bases from V and 3 bases from J; bases unmatched to any gene: 3. The CDR3 has 14 amino acids.